Below, 9 T cell receptor beta chains from the same sample are listed, as sequenced in a study of T cells in Graves' hyperthyroidism and ophthalmopathy. Researchers took RNA transcripts and amplified the TCR beta CDR3 regions from them. The HTBI primer set drove a first-round RT-PCR of the TCR CDR3. TCRdb fed the multiplex PCR reads into MiXCR, producing one record per CDR3 protein. There are about 320,000 distinct CDR3 sequences in the sample; approximately 17% occur only once, and around 33% lies in the top ten. The sample was blood. The receptors stem from a man aged 25-40 years with Graves' hyperthyroidism.

This chain joins TRBV6-2 or TRBV6-3 and TRBJ1-1, with TRBD1 matching over 10 bases. The CDR3 is made up of 20 amino acids. V was pared by 5 bases and J by 10 bases, with 28 bases of the junction left unmatched. Germline assignment: CDR1 MNHEY and CDR2 SVGEGT. The CDR3: CASSPLEGQGNTGGQSVAFF. The DNA of the CDR3 is TGTGCCAGCAGTCCCTTAGAGGGACAGGGGAACACCGGGGGACAGTCGGTAGCTTTCTTT.

The chain carries TRBV19 and TRBJ2-7, with D possibly matching TRBD1 (5 bases). This CDR3 spans 14 amino acids. Germline CDR1 and CDR2: LNHDA and SQIVND (reference sequence). The V gene lost 1 base and the J gene lost 2 bases, with 9 bases spanning the gap. Here the CDR3 reads CASSIVGAPYEQYF. As DNA, the CDR3 is TGTGCCAGTAGTATAGTTGGGGCCCCCTACGAGCAGTACTTC.

The chain has TRBV7-3 and TRBJ2-1; 8 bases fit TRBD2. The CDR3 runs 15 residues. V lost 4 bases and J lost 7; bases outside the gene matches: 9. Germline CDR1 reads SGHTA; CDR2 reads FQGTGA. The DNA for the CDR3 is TGTGCCAGCAGCTCCCAGCCGGGGGGGGGAAATGAGCAGTTCTTC. Amino acids: CASSSQPGGGNEQFF. Combining the CDR3 with reference TRBV7-3 and TRBJ2-1 gives the whole variable domain GAGVSQTPSNKVTEKGKYVELRCDPISGHTALYWYRQSLGQGPEFLIYFQGTGAADDSGLPNDRFFAVRPEGSVSTLKIQRTERGDSAVYLCASSSQPGGGNEQFFGPGTRLTVL.

V usage is TRBV19 and J usage is TRBJ2-1; 8 bases map to TRBD2. This CDR3 comprises 14 residues. The trim removed 3 bases at V and 10 bases at J, leaving 8 bases unmatched. Germline-derived CDR1 and CDR2 are LNHDA and SQIVND (reference sequence). The DNA for the CDR3 is TGTGCCAGTAGTATGTTGATAGCGGGAACCGAGCAGTTCTTC. Translating it yields CASSMLIAGTEQFF.

The sample holds many counts of this clonotype. The V call is TRBV6-5, the J call TRBJ1-5, with a tentative D call TRBD1 (6 bases). Per the germline V gene, CDR1 is MNHEY and CDR2 is SVGAGI. Trimming left V 2 bases short and J 6 bases short, with 8 bases between. This CDR3 has 13 amino acids. In DNA form, the CDR3 reads TGTGCCAGCAGTTACGGCAGGGGTCAGCCCCAGCATTTT. Its translation: CASSYGRGQPQHF.

This clonotype was recorded many times. The chain has TRBV28 and TRBJ1-2; tentative D call: TRBD1 (6 bases). Germline lookup yields CDR1 MDHEN and CDR2 SYDVKM. Trimming pared 2 bases from V and 8 bases from J, leaving 9 bases between. The CDR3 sequence is 12 residues long. The CDR3 region has the DNA TGTGCCAGCAGTTTACAGGGGAAAGGCTACACCTTC. Its translation: CASSLQGKGYTF.

In its sample, this clonotype was seen a few times. The chain couples TRBV10-3 to TRBJ2-7, with a weak D call TRBD1 (6 bases). The V end was cut by 3 bases, the J end by 3 bases, with 9 bases between. Germline V gene data show CDR1 as ENHRY and CDR2 as SYGVKD. The length of the CDR3 is 13 residues. The CDR3 bases are TGTGCCATCAGTGACCCGGACAGCTACGAGCAGTACTTC. Amino acids: CAISDPDSYEQYF.

As regards this clonotype: The junction and the germline gene differ at one end; a read error may be behind it. The V and J genes are TRBV5-1 and TRBJ1-6; TRBD1 might be the D (6 bases). Germline V gene data show CDR1 as SGHRS and CDR2 as YFSETQ. The CDR3 covers 18 residues. CDR3 in amino acids: CASSPIGQRGGTNSPLHF. For the CDR3, the DNA is TGTGCCAGCAGCCCAATTGGACAGCGGGGGGGCACTAATTCACCCCTCCACTTT.

This clonotype has at least ten counts. The chain's CDR3 is CLPNRANYGYTF. As DNA, the CDR3 is TGCCTTCCAAACAGGGCTAACTATGGCTACACCTTC. The V gene is TRBV20-1, the J gene TRBJ1-2, with a weak D call TRBD1 (6 bases). CDR1 DFQATT and CDR2 SNEGSKA come from the germline V gene (reference sequence). The CDR3 totals 12 residues.